Each of the 18 T cell receptor beta chains below was sequenced from the same sample in a study of immune evolution from preneoplasia to lung adenocarcinoma. This table comes from immunoSEQ multiplex PCR, and its TCRdb copy is limited to in-frame clones, with some not included. This table holds 6,200 or so clones, approximately 79% found once. The material sequenced was FFPE minimally invasive lung adenocarcinoma tissue. The receptors originated from an older person with lung adenocarcinoma.

This clone was seen once. The chain recombines TRBV6-1 with TRBJ1-1, with 10 bases that match TRBD1. The length of the CDR3 is 15 residues. Trimming took 3 bases from V and 10 from J; bases not matched to a gene: 11. The V gene's germline CDR1 is MNHNS and CDR2 SASEGT. The CDR3 DNA follows: TGTGCCAGCAGTGATGGGGGACAGGGGTCTATTGCAGCTTTCTTT. Its translation is CASSDGGQGSIAAFF.

V is TRBV6-5 and J is TRBJ2-2, with D hard to call. CDR3 length equals 13 residues. Germline CDR1 and CDR2: MNHEY and SVGAGI. The V end was cut by 2 bases, the J end by 6 bases, with 7 bases between. The CDR3 DNA sequence: TGTGCCAGCAGTTACAATGGGGCCGGGGAGCTGTTTTTT. This translates into CASSYNGAGELFF.

The chain uses TRBV27 and TRBJ2-1, with D possibly being TRBD2 (6 bases). CDR3 length equals 15 residues. Germline lookup yields CDR1 MNHEY and CDR2 SMNVEV (reference sequence). V lost 5 bases, J lost 1 base, and 12 bases lay in between. The CDR3 sequence: CASSPGAWSYNEQFF. CDR3 nucleotides: TGTGCCAGCAGTCCGGGAGCTTGGTCCTACAATGAGCAGTTCTTC.

The chain has TRBV5-1 and TRBJ1-1; 9 bases agree with TRBD1. The CDR3 totals 17 residues. Germline CDR1 SGHRS, CDR2 YFSETQ. The V and J ends lost 6 bases and 1 base, in that order; junction bases with no gene match: 13. The CDR3 nucleotides read TGCGCCAGCAATAAACCGGGACAGGGAATATCGAACACTGAAGCTTTCTTT. This translates into CASNKPGQGISNTEAFF.

The V call is TRBV2, the J call TRBJ1-1, with D maybe TRBD1 (5 bases). CDR3 length equals 14 residues. Germline V lookup: CDR1 SNHLY, CDR2 FYNNEI. Trimming removed 6 bases at V and 5 bases at J, with 16 bases between. The CDR3 sequence is CASSQQALVTEAFF. The CDR3 DNA reads as TGTGCCAGCAGCCAACAGGCCCTGGTTACTGAAGCTTTCTTT.

Only a few counts were recorded for this clone. The chain uses TRBV19 and TRBJ2-4; perhaps TRBD1 as D (6 bases). The CDR3 consists of 15 residues. Per germline, CDR1 LNHDA and CDR2 SQIVND (reference sequence). Deletions cut 0 bases from V and 6 bases from J, with 12 bases between. For the CDR3, the DNA is TGTGCCAGTAGTATAGATGGGGGCAGAGGAAACATTCAGTACTTC. Residues: CASSIDGGRGNIQYF.

The chain is built from TRBV6-6 and TRBJ2-7, with 8 nucleotides matching TRBD1. The germline V gene has CDR1 MNHNY and CDR2 SVGAGI (reference sequence). V trimming: 5 bases; J trimming: 3 bases; junction bases outside the gene matches: 6. CDR3 length equals 14 residues. CDR3: CASSPPGQVYEQYF. As DNA, the CDR3 is TGTGCCAGCAGTCCTCCGGGACAGGTCTACGAGCAGTACTTC.

The rearrangement links TRBV6-6 to TRBJ2-2, with 7 positions matching TRBD2. The J segment lost 7 bases and the V segment lost 0 bases, leaving 8 bases of the junction unmatched. Germline loops: CDR1 MNHNY, CDR2 SVGAGI (reference sequence). This CDR3 contains 16 residues. The CDR3 nucleotides are TGTGCCAGCAGTTACTCGATAGCGGGTGCGGGCGGGGAGCTGTTTTTT. The encoded protein is CASSYSIAGAGGELFF.

J is TRBJ2-2 and V is TRBV6-4; D gene unclear. Trimming took off 3 bases at V and 6 bases at J, with 11 bases between the two ends. Germline CDR1 is MRHNA and CDR2 is SNTAGT. The CDR3 sequence is 14 residues long. The CDR3 DNA is TGTGCCAGCAGTGAGGACCAAGGGTCCGGGGAGCTGTTTTTT. Amino acid sequence: CASSEDQGSGELFF.

This clone was observed a handful of times. Distinct nucleotide sequences in the sample also encode this CDR3. The chain carries TRBV5-1 and TRBJ1-5; 8 bases line up with TRBD1. Germline CDR1 reads SGHRS; CDR2 reads YFSETQ. The CDR3 covers 14 residues. Trimming took 4 bases from V and 6 from J; bases not matched to a gene: 6. CDR3 bases: TGCGCCAGCAGCCCAGGGGGCGGCGTTCAGCCCCAGCATTTT. This translates into CASSPGGGVQPQHF.

The chain couples TRBV6-5 to TRBJ1-4, with 9 positions matching TRBD1. The CDR3 contains 14 residues. V was clipped by 6 bases and J by 6 bases; unmatched bases: 5. The germline V gene has CDR1 MNHEY and CDR2 SVGAGI. The CDR3 DNA sequence: TGTGCCAGCAGGGGACAGGGTTGGGATGAAAAACTGTTTTTT. As protein: CASRGQGWDEKLFF.

The chain carries TRBV11-2 and TRBJ2-3; D might be TRBD2 (6 bases). CDR1 SGHAT and CDR2 FQNNGV come from the germline V gene. The CDR3 is made up of 15 amino acids. The V gene lost 6 bases and the J gene lost 1 base, with 14 bases spanning the gap. Written as DNA, the CDR3 is TGTGCCAGCAGTTACCGGGGCGGGGGCACAGATACGCAGTATTTT. Its translation: CASSYRGGGTDTQYF.

This chain links TRBV29-1 with TRBJ2-5; D gene unclear. The V gene's germline CDR1 is SQVTM and CDR2 ANQGSEA. V was clipped by 5 bases and J by 1 base, with 8 bases between them. The CDR3 consists of 12 residues. CDR3 sequence (DNA): TGCAGCGTTCAGGAACCCCAAGAGACCCAGTACTTC. Amino acid sequence: CSVQEPQETQYF.

The CDR3 reads CASSHPYSYEQYF. CDR3 in DNA: TGTGCCAGCAGTCACCCCTACTCCTACGAGCAGTACTTC. The V gene is TRBV11-2, the J gene TRBJ2-7; D remains unclear. V was trimmed by 6 bases and J by 0 bases, leaving 9 bases between them. The CDR3 is 13 amino acids. Per germline, CDR1 SGHAT and CDR2 FQNNGV.

J is TRBJ2-7 and V is TRBV19; unclear D gene. Trimming left V 3 bases short and J 5 bases short, with 14 bases between. The CDR3 loop spans 14 amino acids. Germline V gene sequence: CDR1 LNHDA, CDR2 SQIVND (reference sequence). The CDR3 DNA follows: TGTGCCAGTAGTATCGGTCACCAACGGGACGAGCAGTACTTC. Encoded protein: CASSIGHQRDEQYF.

The chain carries TRBV15 and TRBJ2-1; D could derive from TRBD1 or TRBD2 (5 bases each). Germline loops: CDR1 LNHNV, CDR2 YYDKDF (reference sequence). V lost 0 bases to trimming and J lost 13 bases, with 13 bases between them. CDR3 size: 13 residues. CDR3 nucleotides: TGTGCCACCAGCAGAGACCGACGAGGGGAACAGTTCTTC. Its protein is CATSRDRRGEQFF. The full variable domain, with the rest looked up from reference TRBV15 and TRBJ2-1, is DAMVIQNPRYQVTQFGKPVTLSCSQTLNHNVMYWYQQKSSQAPKLLFHYYDKDFNNEADTPDNFQSRRPNTSFCFLDIRSPGLGDTAMYLCATSRDRRGEQFFGPGTRLTVL.

This clone was seen once. The J gene is TRBJ2-3, the V gene TRBV6-5, with 11 bases lining up with TRBD2. This CDR3 contains 16 residues. Losses at the gene ends were 3 bases for V and 4 bases for J; bases not matched to a gene: 6. The germline V gene has CDR1 MNHEY and CDR2 SVGAGI. This chain's CDR3 is CASSYWSSGGSDTQYF. The DNA of the CDR3 is TGTGCCAGCAGTTATTGGTCTAGCGGGGGGTCAGATACGCAGTATTTT.

This clone was seen a single time. The chain has TRBV14 and TRBJ2-5, with 7 bases fitting TRBD2. The junction had 9 bases not matched to a gene; V was cut back by 3 bases and J by 5 bases. The CDR3 loop spans 15 amino acids. Looked up from germline, CDR1 is SGHDN and CDR2 is FVKESK. The CDR3 sequence is CASSQGGKGGETQYF. In DNA, the CDR3 is TGTGCCAGCAGCCAGGGAGGAAAGGGAGGGGAGACCCAGTACTTC.